Shown below are 29 T cell receptor beta chains from a single sample sequenced in a study of OX40 agonist ivuxolimab in advanced cancers. Some clones are missing from TCRdb's copy, which holds only in-frame ones; the method was immunoSEQ multiplex PCR. The sample lists under 90,000 clones; 75% to 85% were seen once. The input for sequencing was CD4+ or CD8+ T cells sorted from blood, taken in a trial of the OX40 agonist ivuxolimab. The origin of the receptors is an adult with an advanced solid tumor such as melanoma, head and neck, liver or kidney cancer.

The chain recombines TRBV5-1 with TRBJ2-7, with D perhaps TRBD1 (6 bases). CDR1 is SGHRS and CDR2 is YFSETQ in the germline V gene. V lost 4 bases and J lost 1, with 12 bases in between. The CDR3 sequence is 14 residues long. For the CDR3, the DNA is TGCGCCAGCAGCGCCCTAACAGGGTCCTACGAGCAGTACTTC. It encodes CASSALTGSYEQYF.

V and J are TRBV5-1 and TRBJ2-1, with 8 nucleotides matching TRBD2. Unmatched junction bases numbered 2, after V lost 0 bases and J lost 3 bases. CDR1 SGHRS and CDR2 YFSETQ come from the germline V gene. The CDR3 spans 15 residues. The CDR3 loop reads CASSLGAGDYNEQFF. CDR3 coding DNA: TGCGCCAGCAGCTTGGGAGCGGGGGACTACAATGAGCAGTTCTTC.

This clone was counted a few times. J is TRBJ2-6 and V is TRBV5-6; 10 bases map to TRBD2. This CDR3 has 17 residues. CDR1 is SGHDT and CDR2 is YYEEEE in the germline V gene. J gave up 0 bases and V 4 bases, and 4 bases lay outside the gene matches. The CDR3 is CASSRLAGGSGANVLTF. The CDR3 DNA is TGTGCCAGCAGCAGGTTAGCGGGGGGCTCTGGGGCCAACGTCCTGACTTTC.

The chain carries TRBV7-9 and TRBJ2-7, with unresolved D. Germline CDR1 reads SEHNR; CDR2 reads FQNEAQ (reference sequence). This CDR3 region has 15 residues. V shed 4 bases and J shed 5 bases, with 18 bases lying between them. CDR3 bases: TGTGCCAGCAGCTCTGGGCACCTCGATTGGGACGAGCAGTACTTC. Translating gives CASSSGHLDWDEQYF.

This chain joins TRBV11-2 and TRBJ2-7; 13 nucleotides match TRBD2. Germline values: CDR1 SGHAT, CDR2 FQNNGV. This CDR3 has 19 amino acids. V shed 6 bases, J shed 1 base, and the junction held 15 bases outside the gene matches. The CDR3 reads CASRATWTSGGKISYEQYF. The DNA for the CDR3 is TGTGCCAGCAGGGCTACCTGGACTAGCGGGGGTAAAATTTCCTACGAGCAGTACTTC.

J is TRBJ2-3 and V is TRBV11-3; 8 bases line up with TRBD1. This CDR3 has 14 residues. CDR1 and CDR2 (germline): SGHNT, YENEEA. The V and J ends lost 2 bases and 3 bases, in that order; junction bases with no gene match: 1. CDR3 in DNA: TGTGCCAGCAGCTTACACAGGGGGACAGATACGCAGTATTTT. Its protein product is CASSLHRGTDTQYF.

This clone has only one observation. The CDR3 loop is CASSYPGLAARGTQYF. DNA for the CDR3: TGTGCCAGCAGCTACCCGGGACTAGCGGCCCGGGGAACCCAGTACTTC. The rearrangement joins TRBV11-2 to TRBJ2-5; TRBD2 matches at 11 bases. Losses at the gene ends were 4 bases for V and 8 bases for J; bases not matched to a gene: 12. The CDR3 covers 16 residues. The germline V gene has CDR1 SGHAT and CDR2 FQNNGV.

This chain uses TRBV7-2 with TRBJ1-1; D remains ambiguous. Trimming took off 3 bases at V and 1 base at J, with 6 bases between the two ends. The germline V gene encodes CDR1 SGHTA and CDR2 FQGNSA. The CDR3 contains 13 residues. CDR3 sequence: CASSLTRNTEAFF. The DNA for the CDR3 is TGTGCCAGCAGCTTGACCAGGAACACTGAAGCTTTCTTT.

This rearrangement joins TRBV15 to TRBJ2-5; 9 positions agree with TRBD1. The CDR3 has 16 residues. The V gene's germline CDR1 is LNHNV and CDR2 YYDKDF (reference sequence). Germline trimming cut 0 bases from V and 5 bases from J; bases unmatched to any gene: 7. The CDR3 sequence is CATSRDRGQGRETQYF. The DNA of the CDR3 is TGTGCCACCAGCAGAGATCGTGGACAGGGGAGGGAGACCCAGTACTTC.

The rearrangement links TRBV19 to TRBJ1-4; no reliable D call. The CDR3 totals 12 residues. The V end lost 3 bases, the J end lost 11 bases, and 10 bases lay between the germline ends. The germline V gene has CDR1 LNHDA and CDR2 SQIVND (reference sequence). The CDR3 coding sequence is TGTGCCAGTAGTATTAGGCAGGACAAACTGTTTTTT. Amino acid sequence: CASSIRQDKLFF.

The chain recombines TRBV5-1 with TRBJ2-5; D call uncertain. V was trimmed by 0 bases and J by 2 bases, leaving 14 bases between them. This CDR3 has 16 amino acids. Per germline, CDR1 SGHRS and CDR2 YFSETQ. Written as DNA, the CDR3 is TGCGCCAGCAGCTTGGGAAGCGTTGGGCCGCAAGAGACCCAGTACTTC. As protein: CASSLGSVGPQETQYF.

By frequency in the sample, this clone is medium-sized. The CDR3 loop is CASRFLQGAATEAFF. The CDR3 nucleotides read TGTGCCAGTAGATTCTTACAGGGGGCGGCCACTGAAGCTTTCTTT. The chain combines TRBV19 with TRBJ1-1; 9 bases are a match to TRBD1. Germline V gene lookup returns CDR1 LNHDA and CDR2 SQIVND (reference sequence). This CDR3 has 15 amino acids. Trimming at V came to 6 bases and at J to 4 bases, leaving 9 bases not matched to a gene.

The genes are TRBV6-5 and TRBJ1-4; D is uncertain. V was shortened by 4 bases and J by 4 bases, with 10 bases between the two germline ends. Germline V gene lookup returns CDR1 MNHEY and CDR2 SVGAGI. The CDR3 extends over 14 amino acids. The CDR3, as DNA: TGTGCCAGCAGTTCCGGGCAGTTTAATGAAAAACTGTTTTTT. It is translated as CASSSGQFNEKLFF.

The chain employs TRBV6-5 and TRBJ1-1, with unresolved D. In germline, CDR1 is MNHEY, CDR2 SVGAGI. The CDR3 consists of 12 residues. The germline V and J ends were trimmed by 0 bases and 4 bases, with 3 bases remaining between them. The CDR3 protein is CASSYSTTEAFF. The CDR3 coding sequence is TGTGCCAGCAGTTACTCGACCACTGAAGCTTTCTTT.

This chain joins TRBV2 and TRBJ2-5; TRBD1 aligns across 7 bases. Germline V gene data show CDR1 as SNHLY and CDR2 as FYNNEI. This CDR3 has 17 residues. Unmatched junction bases numbered 20, after V lost 8 bases and J lost 5 bases. CDR3 residues: CASASRTGGSSPETQYF. The CDR3 DNA sequence: TGTGCCAGCGCTTCCCGGACAGGTGGTAGTAGTCCTGAGACCCAGTACTTC.

This clone came up a few times. This sequence joins TRBV19 and TRBJ2-1, with 7 bases matching TRBD1. The CDR3 consists of 15 residues. V lost 5 bases, J lost 8 bases, and 12 bases stayed unmatched. Per the germline V gene, CDR1 is LNHDA and CDR2 is SQIVND (reference sequence). CDR3 amino acids: CASSGPDRVEDEQFF. For the CDR3, the DNA is TGTGCCAGTAGTGGGCCCGACAGGGTGGAGGATGAGCAGTTCTTC.

The chain uses TRBV19 and TRBJ1-2, with unresolved D. V lost 1 base, J lost 4 bases, and 13 bases lay in between. Germline CDR1 is LNHDA and CDR2 is SQIVND (reference sequence). This CDR3 has 15 amino acids. CDR3 region: CASSIGRSESYGYTF. CDR3 nucleotides: TGTGCCAGTAGTATAGGAAGGTCCGAGAGCTATGGCTACACCTTC.

V usage is TRBV9 and J usage is TRBJ2-2; D gene ambiguous. The ends were cut back, 0 bases at V and 4 bases at J, with 7 bases in the middle. CDR1 is SGDLS, CDR2 YYNGEE, per germline. The length of the CDR3 is 14 residues. CDR3 in amino acids: CASSVVRGTGELFF. The CDR3 bases are TGTGCCAGCAGCGTAGTTAGAGGCACCGGGGAGCTGTTTTTT.

A single count supports this clone. This chain connects TRBV30 to TRBJ1-5; D is unresolved. The CDR3 runs to 13 residues. Germline assignment: CDR1 GTSNPN and CDR2 SVGIG (reference sequence). Between the trimmed V and J ends, which lost 0 bases and 5 bases, there was a span of 8 bases. Here the CDR3 DNA reads TGTGCCTGGAGTGTCGGATCGGATCAGCCCCAGCATTTT. Protein product: CAWSVGSDQPQHF.

This chain connects TRBV5-8 to TRBJ2-5; 8 bases fit TRBD2. The germline V gene encodes CDR1 SGHTS and CDR2 YDEGEE. V trimming: 5 bases; J trimming: 2 bases; junction bases outside the gene matches: 11. This CDR3 contains 16 residues. CDR3 sequence: CASRIGRGLEQETQYF. In nucleotides, the CDR3 is TGTGCCAGCAGGATTGGGAGGGGACTAGAACAAGAGACCCAGTACTTC.

As to this clone: Compared with germline, one end of the junction differs, possibly owing to a read error. The V gene is TRBV15, the J gene TRBJ2-3; D may be TRBD1 (6 bases). Germline V lookup: CDR1 LNHNV, CDR2 YYDKDF (reference sequence). The CDR3 covers 15 residues. The CDR3, as DNA: TGTGTCACCAGCATCCGGACCAGGGGACAAGATACGCAGTATTTT. This encodes CVTSIRTRGQDTQYF.

The rearrangement joins TRBV5-1 to TRBJ2-5; TRBD2 matches at 7 bases. J lost 1 base, V lost 4 bases, and 10 bases had no gene match. Germline lookup yields CDR1 SGHRS and CDR2 YFSETQ. The CDR3 covers 16 residues. In nucleotides, the CDR3 is TGCGCCAGCAGCCGGACGCCTAGCGGTCTCCAAGAGACCCAGTACTTC. It codes for CASSRTPSGLQETQYF.

The gene calls are TRBV7-9 and TRBJ2-7; either TRBD1 or TRBD2 may supply D (6 bases each). V shed 3 bases and J shed 2 bases, with 14 bases lying between them. This CDR3 region has 15 residues. CDR1 is SEHNR and CDR2 is FQNEAQ in the germline V gene (reference sequence). The CDR3 bases are TGTGCCAGCAGCTTGGCTCCGGGGGCCCCCTACGAGCAGTACTTC. Translating it yields CASSLAPGAPYEQYF. The entire variable domain, with the rest obtained from reference TRBV7-9 and TRBJ2-7, is as follows: DTGVSQNPRHKITKRGQNVTFRCDPISEHNRLYWYRQTLGQGPEFLTYFQNEAQLEKSRLLSDRFSAERPKGSFSTLEIQRTEQGDSAMYLCASSLAPGAPYEQYFGPGTRLTVT.

The chain couples TRBV5-4 to TRBJ1-3, with a tentative D call TRBD1 (6 bases). V lost 4 bases to trimming and J lost 2 bases, with 7 bases between them. CDR3 length: 13 amino acids. Germline CDR1 and CDR2: SGHNT and YYREEE (reference sequence). In nucleotides, the CDR3 is TGTGCCAGCAGCACAGGGACTGGAAACACCATATATTTT. It translates to CASSTGTGNTIYF.

This clone showed up just once. This chain uses TRBV15 with TRBJ2-4, with D hard to call. Germline V gives CDR1 LNHNV, CDR2 YYDKDF (reference sequence). This CDR3 is 13 amino acids long. V dropped 0 bases and J dropped 6 bases, with 6 bases sitting between them. The CDR3 DNA reads as TGTGCCACCAGCAGAGATGTCGCAAACATTCAGTACTTC. This translates into CATSRDVANIQYF.

This clone came up a few times. V usage is TRBV19 and J usage is TRBJ2-1; 12 bases agree with TRBD1. The length of the CDR3 is 16 residues. J gave up 7 bases and V 4 bases, and 8 bases lay outside the gene matches. Looked up from germline, CDR1 is LNHDA and CDR2 is SQIVND (reference sequence). The CDR3 protein is CASSTPGQGALNEQFF. Written as DNA, the CDR3 is TGTGCCAGTAGTACCCCGGGACAGGGGGCATTGAATGAGCAGTTCTTC.

This chain uses TRBV5-1 with TRBJ1-4; no firm D call. The CDR3 is 15 residues long. The V and J ends lost 3 bases and 0 bases respectively, with 9 bases between them. Germline loops: CDR1 SGHRS, CDR2 YFSETQ. DNA for the CDR3: TGCGCCAGCAGCTATGGACGGGCAACTAATGAAAAACTGTTTTTT. Protein sequence: CASSYGRATNEKLFF. The full variable domain, in which reference TRBV5-1 and TRBJ1-4 provide the parts outside the CDR3, is KAGVTQTPRYLIKTRGQQVTLSCSPISGHRSVSWYQQTPGQGLQFLFEYFSETQRNKGNFPGRFSGRQFSNSRSEMNVSTLELGDSALYLCASSYGRATNEKLFFGSGTQLSVL.

Only a few counts were recorded for this clone. The J gene is TRBJ1-1, the V gene TRBV28; no firm D call. Germline V gives CDR1 MDHEN, CDR2 SYDVKM. The CDR3 is 14 residues long. The V end was cut by 1 base, the J end by 0 bases, with 6 bases between. The CDR3: CASSLSLVNTEAFF. Written as DNA, the CDR3 is TGTGCCAGCAGTTTATCGCTGGTGAACACTGAAGCTTTCTTT.

The V gene is TRBV19, the J gene TRBJ1-5; D is ambiguous. Trimming pared 2 bases from V and 0 bases from J, leaving 5 bases between. Germline V gene sequence: CDR1 LNHDA, CDR2 SQIVND (reference sequence). This CDR3 contains 14 residues. DNA for the CDR3: TGTGCCAGTAGTATACGACATAGCAATCAGCCCCAGCATTTT. It yields the protein CASSIRHSNQPQHF.